This T cell receptor beta chain was identified during a study of blood T cells in healthy people across ages. Study outcomes and limitations: Roughly linear age-related decline in beta diversity appeared, significant by age around 36.

Through a sample-barcoded 5' primer and a J-beta primer mix, a second PCR was run for roughly 6 to 11 cycles. Every cDNA was tagged by a template-switch adaptor with 12 random nucleotides. TCRdb analysed the 5' RACE reads with MiXCR anew, one entry per CDR3 protein. The sample consists of about 940,000 distinct CDR3 sequences, roughly 50% of them appearing once. In regard to this clonotype: Its antigen is as yet unknown.

This CDR3 contains 13 residues. Looked up from germline, CDR1 is MNHEY and CDR2 is SMNVEV (reference sequence). V was shortened by 6 bases and J by 4 bases, with 12 bases between the two germline ends. This receptor was taken from a man aged 30 to 45 in good health. Sequenced material: blood. The J gene is TRBJ2-5, the V gene TRBV27, with a tentative D call TRBD2 (6 bases). CDR3 nucleotides: TGTGCCAGCAGAACTCGGGGGAGAGAGACCCAGTACTTC. Residues: CASRTRGRETQYF.